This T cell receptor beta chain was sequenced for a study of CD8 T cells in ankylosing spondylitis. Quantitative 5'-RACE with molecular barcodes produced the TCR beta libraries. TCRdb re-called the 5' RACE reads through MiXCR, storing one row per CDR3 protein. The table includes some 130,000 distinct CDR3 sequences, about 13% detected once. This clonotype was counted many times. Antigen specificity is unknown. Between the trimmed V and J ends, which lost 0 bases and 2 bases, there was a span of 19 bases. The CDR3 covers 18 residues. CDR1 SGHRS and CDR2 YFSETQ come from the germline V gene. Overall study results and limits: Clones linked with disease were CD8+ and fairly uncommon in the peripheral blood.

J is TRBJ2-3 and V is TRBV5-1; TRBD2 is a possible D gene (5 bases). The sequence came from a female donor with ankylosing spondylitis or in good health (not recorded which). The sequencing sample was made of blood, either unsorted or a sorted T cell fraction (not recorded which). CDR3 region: CASSLGFTGLAFTDTQYF. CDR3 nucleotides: TGCGCCAGCAGCTTGGGATTCACGGGATTAGCATTCACAGATACGCAGTATTTT.